Presented here are 19 T cell receptor beta chains from one specimen sequenced in a study of human T cells and chemical hapten exposure. TCRdb passed the 5' RACE reads through MiXCR, listing each CDR3 protein once. The table has 70,000 to 85,000 distinct CDR3 sequences, approximately 16% seen once; the top ten hold about 6.8%. Whole blood, unfractionated, served as the material for total RNA extraction. The receptors derive from a female donor in good health.

This chain links TRBV9 with TRBJ2-7; possibly TRBD1 or TRBD2 for D (5 bases each). The CDR3 length is 14 residues. The V gene lost 2 bases and the J gene lost 2 bases, with 11 bases spanning the gap. The germline V gene encodes CDR1 SGDLS and CDR2 YYNGEE. The CDR3, as DNA: TGTGCCAGCAGCGTTCACCCGGGACCCTACGAGCAGTACTTC. Its translation is CASSVHPGPYEQYF.

In its sample, this clonotype was seen many times. Mismatch with germline at one junction end may stem from a read error. J is TRBJ2-1 and V is TRBV7-9; perhaps TRBD1 as D (6 bases). CDR1 is SEHNR and CDR2 is FQNEAQ in the germline V gene (reference sequence). The CDR3 has 15 residues. The CDR3 reads CASSASRKGLGADIF. The CDR3, as DNA: TGTGCCAGCAGCGCCTCTAGAAAAGGCCTGGGGGCCGACATCTTC.

The rearrangement uses TRBV12-3 or TRBV12-4 and TRBJ1-5; 9 bases align to TRBD1. The V gene end was trimmed by 0 bases and the J gene end by 3 bases; junction bases not matched to a gene: 9. The CDR3 runs 18 residues. The CDR3 DNA reads TGTGCCAGCAGTTTAGCTGGGGGGGGACAGGGTCACAATCAGCCCCAGCATTTT. This codes for CASSLAGGGQGHNQPQHF.

The chain carries TRBV4-3 and TRBJ1-6; perhaps TRBD1 as D (6 bases). CDR3 length: 17 residues. Trimming stripped 0 bases from V and 6 bases from J, with 15 bases between. Germline assignment: CDR1 LGHNA and CDR2 YSLEER. CDR3 nucleotides: TGCGCCAGCAGCCAAGAAAAACAGGGCCATTCTAATTCACCCCTCCACTTT. Translated, it gives CASSQEKQGHSNSPLHF.

This clonotype was detected a few times. This sequence joins TRBV11-2 and TRBJ1-2; D possibly corresponds to TRBD1 (6 bases). Germline V CDR1 and CDR2: SGHAT, FQNNGV. The V end lost 4 bases, the J end lost 4 bases, and 19 bases lay between the germline ends. The CDR3 covers 16 residues. DNA for the CDR3: TGTGCCAGCAGCTCCATACAGGGAGGTAAAGGCTATGGCTACACCTTC. This translates into CASSSIQGGKGYGYTF.

This chain uses TRBV7-2 with TRBJ1-3; D might be TRBD1 (5 bases). With 5 bases removed from V and 0 bases from J, the gap between germline ends came to 11 bases. Germline V gene lookup returns CDR1 SGHTA and CDR2 FQGNSA. The CDR3 sequence is 15 residues long. The CDR3: CASSPGGRSGNTIYF. The CDR3 DNA follows: TGTGCCAGCAGCCCCGGGGGACGCTCTGGAAACACCATATATTTT.

V usage is TRBV5-6 and J usage is TRBJ1-1; D is perhaps TRBD1 (5 bases). Germline V gene sequence: CDR1 SGHDT, CDR2 YYEEEE. The CDR3 covers 16 residues. V was cut by 0 bases and J by 6 bases, with 18 bases left in between. Here the CDR3 reads CASSLAQGRSTPEAFF. The CDR3 nucleotides are TGTGCCAGCAGCTTGGCTCAGGGAAGGTCTACACCTGAAGCTTTCTTT.

This chain uses TRBV27 with TRBJ2-2, with D possibly being TRBD1 (5 bases). V lost 0 bases and J lost 5, with 13 bases in between. Per germline, CDR1 MNHEY and CDR2 SMNVEV (reference sequence). This CDR3 is 16 amino acids long. CDR3 DNA sequence: TGTGCCAGCAGTTTATCTACCAGGGTTGAAACCGGGGAGCTGTTTTTT. It is translated as CASSLSTRVETGELFF.

CDR3 in amino acids: CSARVPGDGGELFF. The CDR3 DNA sequence: TGCAGTGCTAGAGTTCCGGGGGATGGCGGGGAGCTGTTTTTT. The chain has TRBV20-1 and TRBJ2-2; maybe TRBD2 (6 bases). The CDR3 runs 14 residues. V shed 1 base and J shed 7 bases, with 13 bases lying between them. CDR1 DFQATT and CDR2 SNEGSKA come from the germline V gene (reference sequence).

This clonotype showed up just a few times. Germline and junction disagree at one end, which may indicate a read error. The chain carries TRBV12-3 or TRBV12-4 and TRBJ2-2, with D possibly TRBD2 on 5 matching bases. This CDR3 contains 16 residues. The CDR3 here is CASSLIGNANTGELFF. The CDR3 nucleotides read TGTGCCAGCAGTTTAATCGGGAACGCGAACACTGGGGAGCTGTTTTTT.

This clonotype was observed a few times. The rearrangement joins TRBV6-2 or TRBV6-3 to TRBJ2-3, with D uncertain. This CDR3 has 16 residues. The V gene lost 4 bases and the J gene lost 3 bases, with 17 bases spanning the gap. The germline gives CDR1 MNHEY, CDR2 SVGEGT. CDR3 protein: CASSSDKWRITDTQYF. In DNA, the CDR3 is TGTGCCAGCAGTTCTGACAAATGGCGGATTACAGATACGCAGTATTTT.

The rearrangement joins TRBV5-1 to TRBJ1-1; D gene uncertain. Germline assignment: CDR1 SGHRS and CDR2 YFSETQ. V dropped 5 bases and J dropped 2 bases, with 10 bases sitting between them. CDR3 size: 13 residues. CDR3 loop: CASRVSPNTEAFF. The DNA for the CDR3 is TGCGCCAGCAGGGTCAGTCCAAACACTGAAGCTTTCTTT. The full variable domain, its missing parts supplied by reference TRBV5-1 and TRBJ1-1, is KAGVTQTPRYLIKTRGQQVTLSCSPISGHRSVSWYQQTPGQGLQFLFEYFSETQRNKGNFPGRFSGRQFSNSRSEMNVSTLELGDSALYLCASRVSPNTEAFFGQGTRLTVV.

This chain joins TRBV7-2 and TRBJ1-1; D is possibly TRBD1 (6 bases). Germline CDR1 and CDR2: SGHTA and FQGNSA. V was trimmed by 1 base and J by 2 bases, leaving 11 bases between them. This CDR3 is built from 15 residues. The CDR3 sequence is CASSLVAGANTEAFF. The CDR3 region has the DNA TGTGCCAGCAGCTTAGTTGCAGGGGCAAACACTGAAGCTTTCTTT.

CDR3 sequence: CASRERGSGANVLTF. CDR3 in DNA: TGTGCCAGCCGCGAGAGGGGCTCCGGGGCCAACGTCCTGACTTTC. The chain is built from TRBV21-1 and TRBJ2-6; TRBD2, as called in the table, went unchecked against the DNA. TRBV21-1 is designated a pseudogene. This CDR3 spans 15 amino acids.

This chain joins TRBV6-5 and TRBJ2-7, with D tentatively TRBD1 (6 bases). V lost 1 base to trimming and J lost 4 bases, with 14 bases between them. CDR1 is MNHEY and CDR2 is SVGAGI in the germline V gene. CDR3 length: 15 amino acids. The CDR3 sequence is CASSYYADRGYEQYF. The DNA for the CDR3 is TGTGCCAGCAGTTACTACGCGGACAGAGGATACGAGCAGTACTTC.

This clonotype was observed a handful of times. This sequence joins TRBV5-1 and TRBJ2-1; 10 nucleotides match TRBD2. Germline values: CDR1 SGHRS, CDR2 YFSETQ. This CDR3 comprises 14 residues. After removal of 5 bases from V and 8 bases from J, the junction contained 7 bases not matched to a gene. CDR3 sequence: CASRSASGSDEQFF. CDR3 bases: TGCGCCAGCAGGTCGGCTAGCGGGAGCGATGAGCAGTTCTTC.

The rearrangement joins TRBV4-2 to TRBJ2-1; weak D call: TRBD2 (6 bases). Germline CDR1 and CDR2: LGHNA and YNFKEQ. This CDR3 region has 16 residues. With 2 bases removed from V and 8 bases from J, the gap between germline ends came to 19 bases. As DNA, the CDR3 is TGTGCCAGCAGCCAATCGCCGGGAGAAGGGAAAGATGAGCAGTTCTTC. This encodes CASSQSPGEGKDEQFF.

In its sample, this clonotype was seen a few times. This chain uses TRBV30 with TRBJ1-3; the match to TRBD1 covers 10 bases. J lost 1 base, V lost 5 bases, and 2 bases had no gene match. The CDR3 length is 14 residues. Germline V gene sequence: CDR1 GTSNPN, CDR2 SVGIG (reference sequence). CDR3 DNA: TGTGCCTGGGACAGGGGGCCTTCTGGAAACACCATATATTTT. Translating it yields CAWDRGPSGNTIYF.

This clonotype was found many times. The V call is TRBV7-2, the J call TRBJ2-5; 9 bases are shared with TRBD2. CDR1 SGHTA and CDR2 FQGNSA come from the germline V gene. V shed 5 bases and J 5 bases; nucleotides not matched to a gene: 3. This CDR3 is built from 13 residues. The CDR3 coding sequence is TGTGCCAGCAGCCGCGGGGGGGAGGAGACCCAGTACTTC. Amino acids: CASSRGGEETQYF.